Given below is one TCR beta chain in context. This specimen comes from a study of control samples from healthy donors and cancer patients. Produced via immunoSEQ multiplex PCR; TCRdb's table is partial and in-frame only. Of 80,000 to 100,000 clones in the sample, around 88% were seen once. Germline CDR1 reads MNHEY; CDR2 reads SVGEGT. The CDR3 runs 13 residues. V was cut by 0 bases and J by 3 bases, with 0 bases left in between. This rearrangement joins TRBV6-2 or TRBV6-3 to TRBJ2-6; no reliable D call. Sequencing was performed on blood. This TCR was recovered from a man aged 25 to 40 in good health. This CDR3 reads CASSYSGANVLTF. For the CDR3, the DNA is TGTGCCAGCAGTTACTCTGGGGCCAACGTCCTGACTTTC.